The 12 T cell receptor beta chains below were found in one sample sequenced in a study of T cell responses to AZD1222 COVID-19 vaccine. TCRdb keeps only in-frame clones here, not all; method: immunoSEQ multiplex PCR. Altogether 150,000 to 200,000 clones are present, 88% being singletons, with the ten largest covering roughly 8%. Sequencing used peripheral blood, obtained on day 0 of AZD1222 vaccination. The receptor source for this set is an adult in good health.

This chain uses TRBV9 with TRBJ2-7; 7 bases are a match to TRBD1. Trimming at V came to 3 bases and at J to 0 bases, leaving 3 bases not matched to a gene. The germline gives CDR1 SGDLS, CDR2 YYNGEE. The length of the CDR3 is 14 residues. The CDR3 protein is CASSARGLSYEQYF. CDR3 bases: TGTGCCAGCAGCGCTAGGGGGCTCTCCTACGAGCAGTACTTC.

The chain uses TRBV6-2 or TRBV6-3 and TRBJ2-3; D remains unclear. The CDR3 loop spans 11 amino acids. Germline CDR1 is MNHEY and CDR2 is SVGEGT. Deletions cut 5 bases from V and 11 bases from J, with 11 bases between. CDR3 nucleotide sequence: TGTGCCAGCAGTAGGGTTTCTAAGCAGTATTTT. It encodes CASSRVSKQYF.

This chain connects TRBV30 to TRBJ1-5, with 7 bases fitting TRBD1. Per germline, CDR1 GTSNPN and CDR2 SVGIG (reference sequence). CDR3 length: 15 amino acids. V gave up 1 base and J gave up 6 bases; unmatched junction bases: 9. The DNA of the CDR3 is TGTGCCTGGAGTGCCAACAGGGGAGCGGGTCAGCCCCAGCATTTT. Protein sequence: CAWSANRGAGQPQHF.

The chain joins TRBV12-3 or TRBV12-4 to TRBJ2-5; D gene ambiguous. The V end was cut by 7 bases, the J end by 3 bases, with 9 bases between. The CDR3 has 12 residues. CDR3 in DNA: TGTGCCAGCAAAAATCCAAAAGAGACCCAGTACTTC. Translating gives CASKNPKETQYF.

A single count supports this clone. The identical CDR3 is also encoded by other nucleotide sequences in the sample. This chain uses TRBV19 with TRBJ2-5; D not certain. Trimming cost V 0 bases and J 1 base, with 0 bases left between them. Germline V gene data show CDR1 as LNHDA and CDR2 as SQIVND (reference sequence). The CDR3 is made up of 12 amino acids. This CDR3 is CASSIDQETQYF. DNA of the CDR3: TGTGCCAGTAGTATAGACCAAGAGACCCAGTACTTC.

The CDR3 DNA reads TGTGCCAGCCGGCGCCAGGGGGCAAACGATGGCTACACCTTC. It codes for CASRRQGANDGYTF. The V gene is TRBV27, the J gene TRBJ1-2, with TRBD1 identical over 8 bases. The V gene's germline CDR1 is MNHEY and CDR2 SMNVEV (reference sequence). V shed 8 bases, J shed 6 bases, and the junction held 11 bases outside the gene matches. This CDR3 spans 14 amino acids.

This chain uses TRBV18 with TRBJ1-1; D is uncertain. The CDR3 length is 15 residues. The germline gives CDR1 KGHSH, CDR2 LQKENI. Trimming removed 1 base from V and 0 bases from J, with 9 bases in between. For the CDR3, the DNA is TGTGCCAGCTCACCACGGGGATTGGTGAACACTGAAGCTTTCTTT. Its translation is CASSPRGLVNTEAFF.

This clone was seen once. The chain's CDR3 is CASSWDSNQPQHF. The CDR3 DNA sequence: TGTGCCAGCAGTTGGGACAGCAATCAGCCCCAGCATTTT. This rearrangement joins TRBV7-9 to TRBJ1-5; a possible D gene is TRBD1 (5 bases). V lost 6 bases to trimming and J lost 1 base, with 7 bases between them. CDR3 length equals 13 residues. Germline CDR1 is SEHNR and CDR2 is FQNEAQ (reference sequence).

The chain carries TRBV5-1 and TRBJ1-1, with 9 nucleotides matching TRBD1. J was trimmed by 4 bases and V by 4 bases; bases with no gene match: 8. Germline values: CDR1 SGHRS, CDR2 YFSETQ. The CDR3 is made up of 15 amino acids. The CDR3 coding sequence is TGCGCCAGCAGCAGAACAGGGGGCATGGCCACTGAAGCTTTCTTT. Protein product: CASSRTGGMATEAFF.

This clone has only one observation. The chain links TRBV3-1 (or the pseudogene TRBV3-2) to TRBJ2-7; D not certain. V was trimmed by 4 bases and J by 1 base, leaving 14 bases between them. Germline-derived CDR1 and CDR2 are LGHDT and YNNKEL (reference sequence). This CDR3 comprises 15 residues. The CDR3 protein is CASSLQALGSYEQYF. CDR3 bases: TGTGCCAGCAGCCTCCAGGCCCTAGGGTCCTACGAGCAGTACTTC.

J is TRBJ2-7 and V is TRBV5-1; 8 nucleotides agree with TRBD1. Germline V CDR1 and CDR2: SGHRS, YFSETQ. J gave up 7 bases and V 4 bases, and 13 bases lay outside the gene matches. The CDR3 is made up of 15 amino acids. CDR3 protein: CASSTRLTGVEEQYF. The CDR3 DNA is TGCGCCAGCAGCACCCGGTTGACAGGGGTGGAAGAGCAGTACTTC.

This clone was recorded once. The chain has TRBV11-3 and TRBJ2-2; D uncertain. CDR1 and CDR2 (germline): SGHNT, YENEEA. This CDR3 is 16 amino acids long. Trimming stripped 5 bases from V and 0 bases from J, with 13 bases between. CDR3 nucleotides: TGTGCCAGCAGCGCCCATGGTGGTACGAACACCGGGGAGCTGTTTTTT. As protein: CASSAHGGTNTGELFF. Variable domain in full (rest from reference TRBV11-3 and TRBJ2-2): EAGVVQSPRYKIIEKKQPVAFWCNPISGHNTLYWYLQNLGQGPELLIRYENEEAVDDSQLPKDRFSAERLKGVDSTLKIQPAELGDSAVYLCASSAHGGTNTGELFFGEGSRLTVL.